Listed here are 15 T cell receptor beta chains from one sample, sequenced in a study of cytomegalovirus exposure and HLA in healthy donors. In the PCR, 60 Vbeta and 13 Jbeta primers were used. Profiling relied on immunoSEQ multiplex PCR, and the TCRdb table lists in-frame clones only, not all of them. This sample has about 120,000 clones, with 63% found just once. Sequencing was carried out using PBMCs. The receptors stem from a man aged 40-50 years in good health and CMV-seropositive.

This clone was observed a few times. V and J are TRBV27 and TRBJ1-3; unclear D gene. The V end was cut by 6 bases, the J end by 0 bases, with 9 bases between. The length of the CDR3 is 14 residues. Per germline, CDR1 MNHEY and CDR2 SMNVEV (reference sequence). The chain's CDR3 is CASSRESSGNTIYF. CDR3 nucleotide sequence: TGTGCCAGCAGCCGGGAGAGCTCTGGAAACACCATATATTTT.

This clone was counted between two and nine times. The genes are TRBV4-2 and TRBJ2-1; 15 bases match TRBD2. The V gene end was trimmed by 0 bases and the J gene end by 4 bases; junction bases not matched to a gene: 4. The CDR3 is made up of 18 amino acids. Germline CDR1 LGHNA, CDR2 YNFKEQ. The CDR3 DNA is TGTGCCAGCAGCCAAGATCCGGGACTAGCGGGGGGTTACAATGAGCAGTTCTTC. This codes for CASSQDPGLAGGYNEQFF.

The chain has TRBV28 and TRBJ2-5; D possibly corresponds to TRBD1 (5 bases). The J call may be faulty, since TRBJ2-7 better matches the DNA end. Germline loops: CDR1 MDHEN, CDR2 SYDVKM. The CDR3 has 14 residues. In DNA, the CDR3 is TGTGCCAGCAGTTCGTCAGGGCTCTCCTACGAGCAGTACTTC. Its translation is CASSSSGLSYEQYF.

This clone has a single count. The chain recombines TRBV6-6 with TRBJ1-2; 11 nucleotides agree with TRBD1. The V gene end was trimmed by 10 bases and the J gene end by 6 bases; junction bases not matched to a gene: 7. CDR3 length equals 13 residues. Germline-derived CDR1 and CDR2 are MNHNY and SVGAGI (reference sequence). The CDR3 region is CATRTGGADGYTF. The CDR3 bases are TGTGCCACCCGGACAGGGGGCGCGGATGGCTACACCTTC.

This clone was recorded only once. The chain uses TRBV7-2 and TRBJ2-7; 8 bases agree with TRBD2. Losses at the gene ends were 1 base for V and 2 bases for J; bases not matched to a gene: 4. Germline CDR1 and CDR2: SGHTA and FQGNSA. The CDR3 is made up of 15 amino acids. The CDR3 sequence is CASSLGTSSPYEQYF. Written as DNA, the CDR3 is TGTGCCAGCAGCTTAGGGACTAGCTCTCCCTACGAGCAGTACTTC.

The chain is built from TRBV9 and TRBJ1-4; 7 positions agree with TRBD1. In germline, CDR1 is SGDLS, CDR2 YYNGEE. CDR3 length: 21 amino acids. V lost 0 bases and J lost 0; bases outside the gene matches: 17. The CDR3 loop is CASSVATRVRGKFATNEKLFF. Here the CDR3 DNA reads TGTGCCAGCAGCGTAGCTACCAGGGTCAGGGGGAAGTTCGCAACTAATGAAAAACTGTTTTTT.

The chain recombines TRBV5-1 with TRBJ2-1; weak D call: TRBD1 (6 bases). Germline CDR1 SGHRS, CDR2 YFSETQ. The CDR3 length is 13 residues. Trimming pared 4 bases from V and 10 bases from J, leaving 15 bases between. The CDR3 nucleotides read TGCGCCAGCAGCCCCCTACAGACAGGCGAGCAGTTCTTC. This sequence encodes CASSPLQTGEQFF.

For the CDR3, the DNA is TGTGCCTGGAGCCCGGGGGTTAACACTGAAGCTTTCTTT. It translates to CAWSPGVNTEAFF. The V call is TRBV30, the J call TRBJ1-1, with D possibly matching TRBD1 (5 bases). This CDR3 is 13 amino acids long. Germline V lookup: CDR1 GTSNPN, CDR2 SVGIG (reference sequence). The V end was cut by 3 bases, the J end by 2 bases, with 10 bases between.

J is TRBJ2-7 and V is TRBV6-1, with TRBD2 matching over 11 bases. V shed 10 bases, J shed 4 bases, and the junction held 12 bases outside the gene matches. This CDR3 is built from 15 residues. Germline V gives CDR1 MNHNS, CDR2 SASEGT. The CDR3, as DNA: TGTGCCACTGACCCCGGGACTAGCGGTAGATACGAGCAGTACTTC. This codes for CATDPGTSGRYEQYF.

The chain combines TRBV7-8 with TRBJ1-1; no firm D call. The V and J ends lost 1 base and 0 bases respectively, with 21 bases between them. Germline assignment: CDR1 SGHVS and CDR2 FQNEAQ. CDR3 length: 19 amino acids. The CDR3 region is CASSLEGRGLRTVNTEAFF. The CDR3 DNA is TGTGCCAGCAGCTTAGAGGGAAGAGGTCTCCGGACTGTGAACACTGAAGCTTTCTTT.

The genes are TRBV2 and TRBJ2-7; D ambiguous. The CDR3 covers 13 residues. V gave up 2 bases and J gave up 2 bases, with 7 bases separating them. Germline CDR1 SNHLY, CDR2 FYNNEI. The CDR3 sequence: CASSEPGTYEQYF. In DNA form, the CDR3 reads TGTGCCAGCAGTGAACCGGGTACCTACGAGCAGTACTTC.

The chain couples TRBV10-1 to TRBJ2-3, with 7 bases identical to TRBD1. The junction had 13 bases not matched to a gene; V was cut back by 3 bases and J by 7 bases. The CDR3 length is 16 residues. Germline CDR1 and CDR2: WNHNN and SYGVQD (reference sequence). Here the CDR3 reads CASSELRGLYPNTQYF. CDR3 nucleotide sequence: TGCGCCAGCAGTGAATTAAGGGGGCTTTATCCGAATACGCAGTATTTT.

This chain uses TRBV30 with TRBJ1-5, with 12 bases lining up with TRBD1. Germline V CDR1 and CDR2: GTSNPN, SVGIG (reference sequence). The trim removed 3 bases at V and 5 bases at J, leaving 8 bases unmatched. This CDR3 has 16 residues. The CDR3 bases are TGTGCCTGGAGCCAAGGGACAGGGGGCATGGATCAGCCCCAGCATTTT. Protein sequence: CAWSQGTGGMDQPQHF. The full variable domain, rest sourced from reference TRBV30 and TRBJ1-5, is SQTIHQWPATLVQPVGSPLSLECTVEGTSNPNLYWYRQAAGRGLQLLFYSVGIGQISSEVPQNLSASRPQDRQFILSSKKLLLSDSGFYLCAWSQGTGGMDQPQHFGDGTRLSIL.

V is TRBV9 and J is TRBJ1-4; D is uncertain. V lost 3 bases to trimming and J lost 12 bases, with 12 bases between them. Germline V gives CDR1 SGDLS, CDR2 YYNGEE. The CDR3 covers 12 residues. CDR3 sequence reads: CASSAGTTELFF. As DNA, the CDR3 is TGTGCCAGCAGCGCGGGAACTACGGAACTGTTTTTT.

CDR3 amino acids: CASRGTSGSNEQYF. The CDR3 nucleotides are TGTGCCAGCAGGGGGACTAGCGGGAGTAACGAGCAGTACTTC. This sequence joins TRBV7-9 and TRBJ2-7; 14 bases align to TRBD2. After removal of 6 bases from V and 5 bases from J, the junction contained 3 bases not matched to a gene. The CDR3 extends over 14 amino acids. Germline CDR1 and CDR2: SEHNR and FQNEAQ (reference sequence).